These 23 T cell receptor beta chains share one sample of origin, sequenced in a study of siplizumab effects on memory and regulatory T cells. The data were produced by immunoSEQ multiplex PCR, yet TCRdb's version contains in-frame clones alone and is incomplete. Here the sample spans about 15,000 clones, over 40% being singletons. Their cognate antigens are unknown. The authors cocultured the mixed lymphocyte reaction cells at 37 degrees C for 6 days. The sample consisted of CFSE-low (dividing) CD4+ T cells sorted from an allogeneic mixed lymphocyte reaction. These receptors all come from a human donor in good health; the cells came from an allogeneic mixed lymphocyte reaction. Some clones in this sample may be carry-over from other donors' samples.

This clone appeared a few times. This chain connects TRBV5-5 to TRBJ2-7, with D tentatively TRBD1 (6 bases). Trimming cost V 3 bases and J 6 bases, with 13 bases left between them. Per the germline V gene, CDR1 is SGHKS and CDR2 is YYEKEE (reference sequence). The CDR3 has 13 amino acids. The CDR3 spells CASSYNRDPEQYF. CDR3 coding DNA: TGTGCCAGCAGCTATAACAGGGACCCCGAGCAGTACTTC.

The chain carries TRBV19 and TRBJ1-5; D remains ambiguous. CDR3 length equals 15 residues. Trimming removed 3 bases from V and 0 bases from J, with 9 bases in between. Germline V CDR1 and CDR2: LNHDA, SQIVND (reference sequence). CDR3 DNA: TGTGCCAGTAGTATCGGAGGAGATAGCAATCAGCCCCAGCATTTT. Translating gives CASSIGGDSNQPQHF.

This CDR3 reads CASSLTYNEQFF. As DNA, the CDR3 is TGTGCCAGCAGCTTAACATACAATGAGCAGTTCTTC. The rearrangement joins TRBV13 to TRBJ2-1, with D hard to call. Germline V CDR1 and CDR2: PRHDT, FYEKMQ (reference sequence). This CDR3 has 12 residues. V was cut by 2 bases and J by 4 bases, with 3 bases left in between.

The V call is TRBV2, the J call TRBJ2-3; TRBD2 matches at 14 bases. Germline V CDR1 and CDR2: SNHLY, FYNNEI. CDR3 length equals 15 residues. The J segment lost 5 bases and the V segment lost 5 bases, leaving 3 bases of the junction unmatched. CDR3 nucleotide sequence: TGTGCCAGCAGTCCCGGGACTAGCGGGAGAGATACGCAGTATTTT. As protein: CASSPGTSGRDTQYF.

V gene TRBV27 combines with J gene TRBJ2-1, with 9 bases lining up with TRBD1. This CDR3 has 14 residues. V was pared by 8 bases and J by 4 bases, with 6 bases of the junction left unmatched. CDR1 and CDR2 from the germline V gene are MNHEY and SMNVEV (reference sequence). For the CDR3, the DNA is TGTGCCAGCGGTGGGACAGGGAGTTACAATGAGCAGTTCTTC. Protein product: CASGGTGSYNEQFF.

This clone was found a few times. This rearrangement joins TRBV18 to TRBJ2-5, with 7 bases lining up with TRBD1. After removal of 1 base from V and 7 bases from J, the junction contained 6 bases not matched to a gene. Germline CDR1 is KGHSH and CDR2 is LQKENI. The CDR3 has 14 amino acids. The CDR3 is CASSPRDRAGTQYF. Written as DNA, the CDR3 is TGTGCCAGCTCACCACGAGACAGGGCGGGGACCCAGTACTTC. The full variable domain, with the rest looked up from reference TRBV18 and TRBJ2-5, is NAGVMQNPRHLVRRRGQEARLRCSPMKGHSHVYWYRQLPEEGLKFMVYLQKENIIDESGMPKERFSAEFPKEGPSILRIQQVVRGDSAAYFCASSPRDRAGTQYFGPGTRLLVL.

This chain connects TRBV5-6 to TRBJ2-3, with TRBD1 matching over 7 bases. Germline CDR1 reads SGHDT; CDR2 reads YYEEEE. This CDR3 comprises 15 residues. V trimming: 5 bases; J trimming: 1 base; junction bases outside the gene matches: 7. For the CDR3, the DNA is TGTGCCAGCAGAAATTTAGGGGGCGGCACAGATACGCAGTATTTT. It is translated as CASRNLGGGTDTQYF. The variable domain in full, with the rest retrieved from reference TRBV5-6 and TRBJ2-3, is DAGVTQSPTHLIKTRGQQVTLRCSPKSGHDTVSWYQQALGQGPQFIFQYYEEEERQRGNFPDRFSGHQFPNYSSELNVNALLLGDSALYLCASRNLGGGTDTQYFGPGTRLTVL.

By share, this clone ranks as medium-sized. The chain links TRBV19 to TRBJ2-7; D is ambiguous. Germline CDR1 LNHDA, CDR2 SQIVND (reference sequence). V lost 5 bases and J 1 base, leaving 12 bases between the germline ends. The CDR3 covers 14 residues. CDR3 DNA: TGTGCCAGTAGTCAGTCCTGGAGTTCCTACGAGCAGTACTTC. Amino acids: CASSQSWSSYEQYF. The full variable domain, in which reference TRBV19 and TRBJ2-7 provide the parts outside the CDR3, is DGGITQSPKYLFRKEGQNVTLSCEQNLNHDAMYWYRQDPGQGLRLIYYSQIVNDFQKGDIAEGYSVSREKKESFPLTVTSAQKNPTAFYLCASSQSWSSYEQYFGPGTRLTVT.

The chain joins TRBV7-3 to TRBJ2-1, with unresolved D. The CDR3 spans 14 residues. Germline CDR1 is SGHTA and CDR2 is FQGTGA. Trimming removed 3 bases from V and 4 bases from J, with 10 bases in between. In DNA form, the CDR3 reads TGTGCCAGCAGCTTCGCCGGCCCTTACAATGAGCAGTTCTTC. This encodes CASSFAGPYNEQFF.

A few counts support this clone. Germline and junction disagree at one end, which may indicate a read error. The chain has TRBV7-7 and TRBJ2-7; 12 positions agree with TRBD1. Germline V gene data show CDR1 as SSHAT and CDR2 as FNYEAQ (reference sequence). The CDR3 is made up of 16 amino acids. For the CDR3, the DNA is TGTGCTAGCAGCCCAGGGACAGGGGGCCCCTCCTACGAGCAGTACTTC. Translating it yields CASSPGTGGPSYEQYF.

The CDR3 DNA reads as TGTGCCAGCATTCCTAGCGGGATTGCAGATACGCAGTATTTT. It is translated as CASIPSGIADTQYF. The rearrangement uses TRBV2 and TRBJ2-3; 9 nucleotides match TRBD2. V dropped 7 bases and J dropped 4; count of bases not matched to a gene: 6. Germline CDR1 SNHLY, CDR2 FYNNEI. The CDR3 is 14 amino acids.

The chain combines TRBV18 with TRBJ1-5; TRBD1 agrees at 7 bases. This CDR3 has 14 residues. Losses at the gene ends were 5 bases for V and 7 bases for J; bases not matched to a gene: 8. CDR1 and CDR2 from the germline V gene are KGHSH and LQKENI. The CDR3 protein is CASSSRDRLQPQHF. CDR3 DNA: TGTGCCAGCTCAAGCCGGGACAGATTACAGCCCCAGCATTTT.

The V gene is TRBV19, the J gene TRBJ2-5, with a tentative D call TRBD1 (6 bases). The germline V and J ends were trimmed by 2 bases and 6 bases, with 7 bases remaining between them. CDR3 length: 12 residues. CDR1 and CDR2 (germline): LNHDA, SQIVND (reference sequence). The CDR3 DNA sequence: TGTGCCAGTAGTATACAGGGGAAGACCCAGTACTTC. Protein product: CASSIQGKTQYF.

The chain employs TRBV7-6 and TRBJ2-7, with D possibly being TRBD1 or TRBD2 (6 bases each). This CDR3 is built from 15 residues. The V end was cut by 5 bases, the J end by 5 bases, with 19 bases between. In germline, CDR1 is SGHVS, CDR2 FNYEAQ. The CDR3 DNA is TGTGCCAGCAGCCCGGGGGTCCAGGGGCTGGACGAGCAGTACTTC. The encoded protein is CASSPGVQGLDEQYF.

This clone turned up a few times. The gene calls are TRBV5-1 and TRBJ2-2, with 7 nucleotides matching TRBD2. Germline V gives CDR1 SGHRS, CDR2 YFSETQ. Germline trimming cut 1 base from V and 2 bases from J; bases unmatched to any gene: 2. This CDR3 is built from 15 residues. The CDR3 nucleotides are TGCGCCAGCAGCTTGACGGGAGGAAACACCGGGGAGCTGTTTTTT. Amino acid sequence: CASSLTGGNTGELFF.

This clone was observed a few times. The V gene is TRBV6-1, the J gene TRBJ1-1; possible D gene TRBD1, 6 bases. V was trimmed by 6 bases and J by 2 bases, leaving 25 bases between them. Germline values: CDR1 MNHNS, CDR2 SASEGT. The length of the CDR3 is 18 residues. The CDR3, as DNA: TGTGCCAGCAGCGAAAGATCGGGGGCGTCGTATGGAAACACTGAAGCTTTCTTT. Translation gives CASSERSGASYGNTEAFF.

The genes are TRBV19 and TRBJ2-1, with 11 bases identical to TRBD2. Germline CDR1 and CDR2: LNHDA and SQIVND (reference sequence). After removal of 8 bases from V and 7 bases from J, the junction contained 13 bases not matched to a gene. The CDR3 length is 16 residues. For the CDR3, the DNA is TGTGCCAGTTCCCATGGGACTAGCGGACGGAGGAATGAGCAGTTCTTC. Its translation: CASSHGTSGRRNEQFF.

The rearrangement joins TRBV5-4 to TRBJ1-5; 9 bases match TRBD1. Germline loops: CDR1 SGHNT, CDR2 YYREEE (reference sequence). J gave up 6 bases and V 5 bases, and 6 bases lay outside the gene matches. The CDR3 consists of 14 residues. The CDR3 DNA reads TGTGCCAGCAGTTTACAGGGGGCTACTCAGCCCCAGCATTTT. It encodes CASSLQGATQPQHF.

The gene calls are TRBV20-1 and TRBJ2-7; D uncertain. CDR1 is DFQATT, CDR2 SNEGSKA, per germline (reference sequence). Between the trimmed V and J ends, which lost 4 bases and 4 bases, there was a span of 8 bases. The CDR3 has 11 residues. CDR3 sequence (DNA): TGCAGTGCTACCAGAGGTTACGAGCAGTACTTC. This sequence encodes CSATRGYEQYF.

The DNA for the CDR3 is TGTGCCAGCAGCCAAGGGACCCTCAATTCACCCCTCCACTTT. Residues: CASSQGTLNSPLHF. This sequence joins TRBV9 and TRBJ1-6; a weak D match, TRBD1 (5 bases). V lost 4 bases, J lost 7 bases, and 12 bases lay in between. The CDR3 runs to 14 residues. CDR1 and CDR2 (germline): SGDLS, YYNGEE.

This clone was counted only a few times. The chain recombines TRBV5-5 with TRBJ1-4; D unresolved. This CDR3 is built from 15 residues. Trimming took 1 base from V and 6 from J, leaving 13 bases between them. The germline V gene has CDR1 SGHKS and CDR2 YYEKEE (reference sequence). The chain's CDR3 is CASSLNYRTDEKLFF. The CDR3 bases are TGTGCCAGCAGCTTGAATTATCGTACAGATGAAAAACTGTTTTTT.

By share, this clone ranks as medium-sized. The gene calls are TRBV19 and TRBJ2-2; weak D call: TRBD2 (6 bases). The CDR3 covers 12 residues. Germline assignment: CDR1 LNHDA and CDR2 SQIVND (reference sequence). With 5 bases removed from V and 5 bases from J, the gap between germline ends came to 6 bases. As DNA, the CDR3 is TGTGCCAGTAGTCGGGGGACCGGGGAGCTGTTTTTT. Translating gives CASSRGTGELFF.

V and J are TRBV7-2 and TRBJ1-5, with a possible D match to TRBD1 (6 bases). Germline CDR1 SGHTA, CDR2 FQGNSA. The V end was cut by 5 bases, the J end by 6 bases, with 14 bases between. This CDR3 has 14 residues. Here the CDR3 DNA reads TGTGCCAGCAGCCAAAACAGGGATAGTCAGCCCCAGCATTTT. Amino acids: CASSQNRDSQPQHF. Filled out from reference TRBV7-2 and TRBJ1-5, the complete variable domain reads GAGVSQSPSNKVTEKGKDVELRCDPISGHTALYWYRQSLGQGLEFLIYFQGNSAPDKSGLPSDRFSAERTGGSVSTLTIQRTQQEDSAVYLCASSQNRDSQPQHFGDGTRLSIL.